The 19 T cell receptor beta chains reported below all come from one sample, sequenced in a study of control samples from healthy donors and cancer patients. Some clones are missing from TCRdb's copy, which holds only in-frame ones; the method was immunoSEQ multiplex PCR. This sample has 150,000 to 180,000 clones, with 90% to 95% found just once. The sequenced sample consisted of blood. The source is a man aged 40-49 years in good health.

The chain combines TRBV5-1 with TRBJ2-1; D gene uncertain. V shed 4 bases and J shed 4 bases, with 6 bases lying between them. Germline CDR1 SGHRS, CDR2 YFSETQ. The CDR3 length is 12 residues. The CDR3 DNA reads TGCGCCAGCAGCGAGACGTACAATGAGCAGTTCTTC. Residues: CASSETYNEQFF.

The rearrangement joins TRBV19 to TRBJ1-5; 8 nucleotides line up with TRBD1. V dropped 4 bases and J dropped 9; count of bases not matched to a gene: 8. The CDR3 loop spans 14 amino acids. The germline gives CDR1 LNHDA, CDR2 SQIVND (reference sequence). The CDR3 DNA reads TGTGCCAGTAGTAAGGACAGGGCAAAGAGGCCCCAGCATTTT. This encodes CASSKDRAKRPQHF.

The chain uses TRBV30 and TRBJ1-5; D not resolved. Germline CDR1 and CDR2: GTSNPN and SVGIG (reference sequence). V lost 4 bases and J lost 6, with 10 bases in between. The CDR3 has 12 amino acids. The CDR3 reads CAWNRIRQPQHF. In nucleotides, the CDR3 is TGTGCCTGGAATCGGATTCGTCAGCCCCAGCATTTT. The variable domain in full, completed from reference TRBV30 and TRBJ1-5, reads SQTIHQWPATLVQPVGSPLSLECTVEGTSNPNLYWYRQAAGRGLQLLFYSVGIGQISSEVPQNLSASRPQDRQFILSSKKLLLSDSGFYLCAWNRIRQPQHFGDGTRLSIL.

V and J are TRBV6-6 and TRBJ1-6; 8 bases agree with TRBD1. Trimming took 4 bases from V and 7 from J; bases not matched to a gene: 6. CDR1 is MNHNY, CDR2 SVGAGI, per germline (reference sequence). The CDR3 has 15 amino acids. CDR3 in amino acids: CASSSYQGANSPLHF. The DNA for the CDR3 is TGTGCCAGCAGTTCATACCAGGGGGCGAATTCACCCCTCCACTTT.

J is TRBJ2-5 and V is TRBV3-1 (or the pseudogene TRBV3-2); 7 bases align to TRBD2. With V trimmed by 4 bases and J by 2 bases, 4 bases remained unmatched. The CDR3 consists of 14 residues. From germline, CDR1 is LGHDT and CDR2 YNNKEL (reference sequence). CDR3 amino acids: CASSRLAEQETQYF. CDR3 DNA sequence: TGTGCCAGCAGCCGGCTAGCGGAACAAGAGACCCAGTACTTC.

This chain uses TRBV5-1 with TRBJ2-5, with a possible D match to TRBD1 (7 bases). Germline values: CDR1 SGHRS, CDR2 YFSETQ. The CDR3 totals 15 residues. Trimming shortened V by 4 bases and J by 5 bases, and 18 bases separated the two germline ends. The CDR3 nucleotides are TGCGCCAGCAGCCACGTGGAGGGGGCGTTGGAGACCCAGTACTTC. Translating it yields CASSHVEGALETQYF.

The rearrangement links TRBV28 to TRBJ1-5, with 7 bases aligning to TRBD1. This CDR3 region has 13 residues. From germline, CDR1 is MDHEN and CDR2 SYDVKM. Trimming removed 7 bases from V and 9 bases from J; junction bases left unmatched: 9. CDR3 DNA sequence: TGTGCCAGCATCTTGACAGGGACTAGGCCCCAGCATTTT. Amino acids: CASILTGTRPQHF.

The CDR3 protein is CASSSDSPLHF. The CDR3 DNA is TGTGCCAGTAGCTCGGATTCACCCCTCCACTTT. The chain joins TRBV19 to TRBJ1-6; D is uncertain. The CDR3 consists of 11 residues. Trimming took 6 bases from V and 8 from J, leaving 5 bases between them. Germline V CDR1 and CDR2: LNHDA, SQIVND (reference sequence).

The chain employs TRBV19 and TRBJ2-5, with 12 bases aligning to TRBD1. CDR3 size: 16 residues. Per the germline V gene, CDR1 is LNHDA and CDR2 is SQIVND (reference sequence). The trim removed 5 bases at V and 2 bases at J, leaving 6 bases unmatched. CDR3 amino acids: CASSDPGQGAQETQYF. DNA of the CDR3: TGTGCCAGTAGTGATCCGGGACAGGGGGCTCAAGAGACCCAGTACTTC.

The gene calls are TRBV5-1 and TRBJ2-1; TRBD2 matches at 9 bases. After removal of 1 base from V and 4 bases from J, the junction contained 6 bases not matched to a gene. The germline CDR1 and CDR2 sequences are SGHRS and YFSETQ. The CDR3 has 16 residues. The CDR3 region has the DNA TGCGCCAGCAGCTTGCAAGCTAGCGGGGATTACAATGAGCAGTTCTTC. It is translated as CASSLQASGDYNEQFF.

The chain recombines TRBV19 with TRBJ2-5; 12 bases align to TRBD2. The CDR3 runs 17 residues. The germline V gene has CDR1 LNHDA and CDR2 SQIVND (reference sequence). With V trimmed by 5 bases and J by 2 bases, 9 bases remained unmatched. CDR3 in DNA: TGTGCCAGTAGTCCGACTAGCGGGGGACCGTTGCAAGAGACCCAGTACTTC. It is translated as CASSPTSGGPLQETQYF.

The chain joins TRBV7-3 to TRBJ2-3; no definite D call. The length of the CDR3 is 13 residues. Trimming took off 2 bases at V and 6 bases at J, with 9 bases between the two ends. The germline CDR1 and CDR2 sequences are SGHTA and FQGTGA. CDR3 sequence: CASSLGLGDTQYF. The CDR3 DNA follows: TGTGCCAGCAGCTTAGGGCTCGGGGATACGCAGTATTTT.

The V call is TRBV10-3, the J call TRBJ2-2; D gene uncertain. V gave up 10 bases and J gave up 3 bases, with 9 bases separating them. Per the germline V gene, CDR1 is ENHRY and CDR2 is SYGVKD. This CDR3 comprises 12 residues. The DNA of the CDR3 is TGTGCCACCCGTATTGACACCGGGGAGCTGTTTTTT. Translation gives CATRIDTGELFF.

V gene TRBV2 combines with J gene TRBJ1-4; D is ambiguous. The CDR3 extends over 14 amino acids. Deletions cut 5 bases from V and 8 bases from J, with 15 bases between. The germline V gene has CDR1 SNHLY and CDR2 FYNNEI. CDR3 DNA sequence: TGTGCCAGCAGTCTTTATAGGGCTAGGGAAAAACTGTTTTTT. Protein: CASSLYRAREKLFF.

The chain is built from TRBV7-9 and TRBJ1-2; D is ambiguous. The germline V gene encodes CDR1 SEHNR and CDR2 FQNEAQ (reference sequence). The CDR3 is 13 amino acids. The V and J ends lost 0 bases and 8 bases respectively, with 10 bases between them. CDR3 DNA sequence: TGTGCCAGCAGCTTAGCTGCCAATTCAGGCTACACCTTC. Amino acids: CASSLAANSGYTF.

The chain is built from TRBV6-5 and TRBJ1-2, with D possibly TRBD1 on 5 matching bases. CDR1 and CDR2 from the germline V gene are MNHEY and SVGAGI. The CDR3 length is 14 residues. Trimming took off 8 bases at V and 4 bases at J, with 17 bases between the two ends. CDR3 nucleotides: TGTGCCAGCTACGGGGCCGGGACGGGCTATGGCTACACCTTC. Its translation is CASYGAGTGYGYTF.

V gene TRBV5-1 combines with J gene TRBJ2-3, with TRBD2 matching over 8 bases. The CDR3 spans 18 residues. Germline V gene sequence: CDR1 SGHRS, CDR2 YFSETQ. The J segment lost 0 bases and the V segment lost 1 base, leaving 10 bases of the junction unmatched. The CDR3 bases are TGCGCCAGCAGCTTGCCCCGGGGGGGTGACTTTAGCACAGATACGCAGTATTTT. This gives the protein CASSLPRGGDFSTDTQYF.

The V gene is TRBV28, the J gene TRBJ1-1, with 9 positions matching TRBD1. This CDR3 is built from 15 residues. Germline lookup yields CDR1 MDHEN and CDR2 SYDVKM. Trimming at V came to 4 bases and at J to 1 base, leaving 4 bases not matched to a gene. CDR3 sequence reads: CASSYRDRANTEAFF. The CDR3 coding sequence is TGTGCCAGCAGTTACCGGGACAGGGCGAACACTGAAGCTTTCTTT.

The chain links TRBV6-5 to TRBJ2-3; the match to TRBD2 covers 10 bases. V trimming: 6 bases; J trimming: 3 bases; junction bases outside the gene matches: 3. The CDR3 sequence is 14 residues long. CDR1 is MNHEY and CDR2 is SVGAGI in the germline V gene. The DNA for the CDR3 is TGTGCCAGCAGGGGACTAGCGAATACAGATACGCAGTATTTT. This gives the protein CASRGLANTDTQYF.